These 21 T cell receptor beta chains originate from one sample sequenced in a study of CD8 T cells in Susac syndrome. It was with random hexamers that 0.5 to 1 ug RNA was reverse transcribed. TCRdb re-analysed the immunoSEQ multiplex PCR reads in MiXCR, keeping a single row per CDR3 protein. Here the sample spans about 150,000 distinct CDR3 sequences, roughly 94% being singletons. The sequencing sample was made of CD4+ T cells from PBMCs. The receptors originated from a human donor in good health.

The gene calls are TRBV20-1 and TRBJ2-3; D is ambiguous. The CDR3 is 10 amino acids. Trimming took off 5 bases at V and 2 bases at J, with 2 bases between the two ends. Germline assignment: CDR1 DFQATT and CDR2 SNEGSKA (reference sequence). The CDR3 region is CSAYTDTQYF. CDR3 DNA: TGCAGTGCTTACACAGATACGCAGTATTTT.

The count of this clonotype is one. J is TRBJ2-1 and V is TRBV3-1, with a possible D match to TRBD2 (5 bases). The CDR3 has 15 residues. Trimming stripped 1 base from V and 4 bases from J, with 11 bases between. The germline V gene has CDR1 LGHDT and CDR2 YNNKEL (reference sequence). Here the CDR3 DNA reads TGTGCCAGCAGCCAAGTGGAGAGCGGTTACAATGAGCAGTTCTTC. Its protein product is CASSQVESGYNEQFF.

The chain uses TRBV20-1 and TRBJ2-3, with 7 bases lining up with TRBD2. Germline V lookup: CDR1 DFQATT, CDR2 SNEGSKA (reference sequence). The CDR3 has 15 residues. V trimming: 2 bases; J trimming: 2 bases; junction bases outside the gene matches: 7. CDR3 DNA: TGCAGTGCTAGACCCTCTAGCGGCTACACAGATACGCAGTATTTT. It translates to CSARPSSGYTDTQYF.

This rearrangement joins TRBV2 to TRBJ2-3, with D possibly TRBD1 on 6 matching bases. This CDR3 is built from 15 residues. V was trimmed by 2 bases and J by 7 bases, leaving 16 bases between them. From germline, CDR1 is SNHLY and CDR2 FYNNEI. The CDR3 reads CASSEQGHISNTQYF. CDR3 in DNA: TGTGCCAGCAGTGAACAGGGGCACATTTCGAATACGCAGTATTTT.

J is TRBJ2-7 and V is TRBV3-1; D is ambiguous. Trimming removed 1 base from V and 5 bases from J, with 9 bases in between. CDR1 and CDR2 from the germline V gene are LGHDT and YNNKEL (reference sequence). This CDR3 is 13 amino acids long. This CDR3 reads CASSQAGADEQYF. The CDR3 coding sequence is TGTGCCAGCAGCCAAGCGGGCGCGGACGAGCAGTACTTC.

CDR3 protein: CASSLRWGLMENEQFF. CDR3 nucleotide sequence: TGTGCCAGCAGCTTAAGGTGGGGACTCATGGAGAATGAGCAGTTCTTC. The gene calls are TRBV7-9 and TRBJ2-1; D possibly corresponds to TRBD2 (6 bases). The CDR3 has 16 amino acids. The V end was cut by 2 bases, the J end by 7 bases, with 18 bases between. Germline CDR1 and CDR2: SEHNR and FQNEAQ (reference sequence).

The table lists this clonotype with a few counts. The chain has TRBV29-1 and TRBJ2-7; tentatively, D is TRBD1 (5 bases). CDR1 is SQVTM and CDR2 is ANQGSEA in the germline V gene. The germline V and J ends were trimmed by 4 bases and 4 bases, with 8 bases remaining between them. The CDR3 runs 11 residues. Here the CDR3 reads CSVAQGYEQYF. CDR3 nucleotides: TGCAGCGTTGCGCAGGGTTACGAGCAGTACTTC.

This chain connects TRBV14 to TRBJ2-7; 8 bases match TRBD2. This CDR3 is 15 amino acids long. V trimming: 0 bases; J trimming: 3 bases; junction bases outside the gene matches: 4. Germline V gene sequence: CDR1 SGHDN, CDR2 FVKESK. CDR3 DNA: TGTGCCAGCAGCCAAGACGTCGGGACTAGCTACGAGCAGTACTTC. Translating gives CASSQDVGTSYEQYF. Full variable domain (remainder filled in from reference TRBV14 and TRBJ2-7): EAGVTQFPSHSVIEKGQTVTLRCDPISGHDNLYWYRRVMGKEIKFLLHFVKESKQDESGMPNNRFLAERTGGTYSTLKVQPAELEDSGVYFCASSQDVGTSYEQYFGPGTRLTVT.

The genes are TRBV30 and TRBJ2-3; D uncertain. In germline, CDR1 is GTSNPN, CDR2 SVGIG (reference sequence). This CDR3 is built from 13 residues. V lost 4 bases, J lost 1 base, and 9 bases lay in between. The CDR3 DNA reads TGTGCCTGGATACGGGCCGGCACAGATACGCAGTATTTT. Amino acid sequence: CAWIRAGTDTQYF.

This CDR3 is CSARKGQGANTQYF. In nucleotides, the CDR3 is TGCAGTGCCAGGAAGGGACAGGGGGCAAATACGCAGTATTTT. This rearrangement joins TRBV20-1 to TRBJ2-3, with 12 bases fitting TRBD1. The length of the CDR3 is 14 residues. With 6 bases clipped from V and 7 bases from J, the junction kept 8 bases outside the gene matches. Germline CDR1 is DFQATT and CDR2 is SNEGSKA (reference sequence).

The rearrangement joins TRBV5-6 to TRBJ2-1; the match to TRBD1 covers 9 bases. This CDR3 region has 15 residues. With 4 bases clipped from V and 7 bases from J, the junction kept 9 bases outside the gene matches. The germline CDR1 and CDR2 sequences are SGHDT and YYEEEE. DNA for the CDR3: TGTGCCAGCAGCGTCAACAGGGGGCGTTTAAATGAGCAGTTCTTC. Residues: CASSVNRGRLNEQFF.

CDR3 nucleotides: TGTGCCAGCAGCTTAACGGGGACAGGGCGGCATGAGCAGTTCTTC. Encoded protein: CASSLTGTGRHEQFF. The chain joins TRBV7-9 to TRBJ2-1, with 9 bases identical to TRBD1. The length of the CDR3 is 15 residues. The germline V gene encodes CDR1 SEHNR and CDR2 FQNEAQ (reference sequence). The V gene end was trimmed by 2 bases and the J gene end by 8 bases; junction bases not matched to a gene: 7.

The J gene is TRBJ2-3, the V gene TRBV2; TRBD2 matches 8 bases. The CDR3 spans 16 residues. With V trimmed by 4 bases and J by 0 bases, 6 bases remained unmatched. Germline V gene data show CDR1 as SNHLY and CDR2 as FYNNEI. The CDR3 loop is CASSGSGGLSTDTQYF. The CDR3, as DNA: TGTGCCAGCAGTGGAAGCGGGGGCCTAAGCACAGATACGCAGTATTTT.

CDR3 sequence: CATSRIGRGYGYTF. CDR3 nucleotide sequence: TGTGCCACCAGCAGGATCGGCAGGGGCTATGGCTACACCTTC. The V call is TRBV15, the J call TRBJ1-2; possibly TRBD1 for D (6 bases). V lost 3 bases and J lost 4, with 12 bases in between. This CDR3 contains 14 residues. Germline V gene data show CDR1 as LNHNV and CDR2 as YYDKDF (reference sequence).

The chain combines TRBV11-2 with TRBJ1-4, with TRBD1 identical over 8 bases. J lost 8 bases, V lost 5 bases, and 7 bases had no gene match. Germline V gives CDR1 SGHAT, CDR2 FQNNGV. The CDR3 contains 14 residues. In nucleotides, the CDR3 is TGTGCCAGCAGCCCCGGGCAGGGGGCGGAAAAACTGTTTTTT. Protein sequence: CASSPGQGAEKLFF. Drawing the rest from reference TRBV11-2 and TRBJ1-4, the complete variable domain is EAGVAQSPRYKIIEKRQSVAFWCNPISGHATLYWYQQILGQGPKLLIQFQNNGVVDDSQLPKDRFSAERLKGVDSTLKIQPAKLEDSAVYLCASSPGQGAEKLFFGSGTQLSVL.

V is TRBV19 and J is TRBJ1-5, with D uncertain. The CDR3 runs to 15 residues. V dropped 4 bases and J dropped 1 base, with 11 bases sitting between them. Germline V gene lookup returns CDR1 LNHDA and CDR2 SQIVND (reference sequence). The CDR3 nucleotides read TGTGCCAGTAGTACCGCCGCGTGGAGCAATCAGCCCCAGCATTTT. Translation: CASSTAAWSNQPQHF.

This clonotype was seen a few times. This chain links TRBV7-9 with TRBJ1-1; TRBD1 matches 7 bases. V shed 3 bases, J shed 3 bases, and the junction held 4 bases outside the gene matches. The CDR3 runs to 14 residues. Looked up from germline, CDR1 is SEHNR and CDR2 is FQNEAQ (reference sequence). For the CDR3, the DNA is TGTGCCAGCAGCTTGACACAGGGGCACACTGAAGCTTTCTTT. It encodes CASSLTQGHTEAFF.

V is TRBV29-1 and J is TRBJ1-1; TRBD1 aligns across 7 bases. This CDR3 is built from 13 residues. Unmatched junction bases numbered 9, after V lost 6 bases and J lost 5 bases. Germline V gene sequence: CDR1 SQVTM, CDR2 ANQGSEA. This CDR3 reads CSVVAGGSTEAFF. CDR3 DNA: TGCAGCGTAGTAGCAGGGGGAAGTACTGAAGCTTTCTTT.

CDR3 sequence: CASSQSATGNTEAFF. The CDR3 nucleotides are TGTGCCAGCAGCCAATCCGCCACCGGGAACACTGAAGCTTTCTTT. The chain carries TRBV3-1 and TRBJ1-1, with no clear D. Per the germline V gene, CDR1 is LGHDT and CDR2 is YNNKEL (reference sequence). With 2 bases removed from V and 1 base from J, the gap between germline ends came to 11 bases. CDR3 length equals 15 residues.

The rearrangement joins TRBV30 to TRBJ1-2; a weak D match, TRBD1 (5 bases). Germline V gives CDR1 GTSNPN, CDR2 SVGIG (reference sequence). The V gene lost 0 bases and the J gene lost 4 bases, with 12 bases spanning the gap. The CDR3 length is 14 residues. In DNA form, the CDR3 reads TGTGCCTGGAGTGTACGGGGCCCAGGCTATGGCTACACCTTC. This sequence encodes CAWSVRGPGYGYTF.

This rearrangement joins TRBV5-6 to TRBJ2-2; 9 nucleotides line up with TRBD2. V dropped 4 bases and J dropped 5; count of bases not matched to a gene: 9. The CDR3 runs 16 residues. Germline values: CDR1 SGHDT, CDR2 YYEEEE. The CDR3 region is CASSLKREVATGELFF. The CDR3 coding sequence is TGTGCCAGCAGCCTTAAGCGGGAGGTGGCGACCGGGGAGCTGTTTTTT.